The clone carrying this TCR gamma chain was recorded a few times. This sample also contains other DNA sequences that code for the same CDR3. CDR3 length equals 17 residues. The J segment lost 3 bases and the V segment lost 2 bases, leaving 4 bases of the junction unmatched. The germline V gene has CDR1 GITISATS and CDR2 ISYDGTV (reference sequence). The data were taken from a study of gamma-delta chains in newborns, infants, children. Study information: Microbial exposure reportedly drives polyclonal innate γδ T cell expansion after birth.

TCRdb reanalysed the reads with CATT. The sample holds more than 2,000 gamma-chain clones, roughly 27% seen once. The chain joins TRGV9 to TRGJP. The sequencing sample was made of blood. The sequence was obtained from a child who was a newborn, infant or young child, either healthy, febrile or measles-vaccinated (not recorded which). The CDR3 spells CALWEATQELGKKIKVF. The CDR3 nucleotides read TGTGCCTTGTGGGAGGCGACGCAAGAGTTGGGCAAAAAAATCAAGGTATTT.